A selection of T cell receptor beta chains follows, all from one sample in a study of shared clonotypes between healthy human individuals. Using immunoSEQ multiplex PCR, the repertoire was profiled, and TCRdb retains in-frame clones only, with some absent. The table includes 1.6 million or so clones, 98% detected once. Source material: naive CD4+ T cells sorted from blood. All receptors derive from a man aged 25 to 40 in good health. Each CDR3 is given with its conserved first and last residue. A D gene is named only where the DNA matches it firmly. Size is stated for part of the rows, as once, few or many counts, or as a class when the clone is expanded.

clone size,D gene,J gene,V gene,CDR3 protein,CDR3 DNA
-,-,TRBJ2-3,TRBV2,CASSEGVARGFQYF,TGTGCCAGCAGTGAGGGGGTAGCTCGGGGTTTTCAGTATTTT
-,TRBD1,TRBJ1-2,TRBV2,CASKRWGQGFGYTF,TGTGCCAGCAAGAGGTGGGGACAGGGGTTTGGCTACACCTTC
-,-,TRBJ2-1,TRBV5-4,CASSLSVTGEQFF,TGTGCCAGCAGCTTGAGTGTGACAGGCGAGCAGTTCTTC
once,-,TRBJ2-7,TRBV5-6,CASHEGTRGSSYEQYF,TGTGCCAGCCACGAGGGGACAAGGGGAAGCTCCTACGAGCAGTACTTC
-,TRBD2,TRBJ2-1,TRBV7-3,CASSSGLAGSYNEQFF,TGTGCCAGCAGCTCGGGACTAGCGGGCTCCTACAATGAGCAGTTCTTC
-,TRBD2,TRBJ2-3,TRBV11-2,CASSLVLAGGLDTQYF,TGTGCCAGCAGCTTGGTGCTTGCGGGAGGTCTAGATACGCAGTATTTT
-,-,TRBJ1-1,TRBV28,CASSLSGEYTEAFF,TGTGCCAGCAGTCTCTCAGGGGAGTACACTGAAGCTTTCTTT
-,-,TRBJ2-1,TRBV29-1,CSGRSRSEQFF,TGCAGCGGTCGCTCGAGGTCTGAGCAGTTCTTC
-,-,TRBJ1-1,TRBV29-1,CSVEVRGTEAFF,TGCAGCGTTGAAGTTCGAGGGACTGAAGCTTTCTTT
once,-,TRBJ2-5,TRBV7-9,CASSLLVHETQYF,TGTGCCAGCAGCTTACTGGTACACGAGACCCAGTACTTC
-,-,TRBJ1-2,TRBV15,CATSGVHGNYGYTF,TGTGCCACCAGCGGCGTCCACGGAAACTATGGCTACACCTTC
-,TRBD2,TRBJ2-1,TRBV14,CASSPLGGKSYNEQFF,TGTGCCAGCAGCCCCTTGGGGGGGAAGTCCTACAATGAGCAGTTCTTC
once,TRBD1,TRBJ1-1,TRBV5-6,CASSNRQGRGTEAFF,TGTGCCAGCAGCAACCGACAGGGCCGTGGCACTGAAGCTTTCTTT
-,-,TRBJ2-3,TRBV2,CASSTGPLDTQYF,TGTGCCAGCAGCACGGGACCGCTGGATACGCAGTATTTT
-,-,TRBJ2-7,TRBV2,CASRYGVSYEQYF,TGTGCCAGCAGGTACGGGGTCTCCTACGAGCAGTACTTC
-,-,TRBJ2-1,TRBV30,CAWSVVNEQFF,TGTGCCTGGAGTGTAGTCAATGAGCAGTTCTTC
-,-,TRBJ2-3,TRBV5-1,CASSLDVFTDTQYF,TGCGCCAGCAGCTTGGATGTATTCACAGATACGCAGTATTTT
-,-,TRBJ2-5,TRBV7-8,CASSPAGLGKTQYF,TGTGCCAGCAGCCCCGCCGGCCTCGGGAAGACCCAGTACTTC
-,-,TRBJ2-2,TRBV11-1,CASSLAPMATGELFF,TGTGCCAGCAGCTTAGCCCCCATGGCCACCGGGGAGCTGTTTTTT
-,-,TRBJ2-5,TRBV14,CASSPRGGLTLGETQYF,TGTGCCAGCAGCCCCAGAGGGGGACTGACGTTGGGAGAGACCCAGTACTTC
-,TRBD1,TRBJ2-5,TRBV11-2,CASSSLDGTGGSQYF,TGTGCCAGCAGCTCCTTAGACGGGACAGGGGGATCCCAGTACTTC
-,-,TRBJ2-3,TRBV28,CASSLGSTDTQYF,TGTGCCAGCAGCCTTGGCAGCACAGATACGCAGTATTTT
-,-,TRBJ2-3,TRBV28,CATNTPGRATDTQYF,TGTGCCACCAACACGCCGGGTAGGGCCACAGATACGCAGTATTTT
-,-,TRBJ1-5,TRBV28,CASTKGGVGGSNQPQHF,TGTGCCAGCACCAAAGGGGGGGTCGGGGGATCCAATCAGCCCCAGCATTTT
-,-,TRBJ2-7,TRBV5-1,CASSLVSTAYEQYF,TGCGCCAGCAGCTTGGTCAGTACAGCCTACGAGCAGTACTTC
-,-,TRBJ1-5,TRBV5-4,CASSLGAEQPQHF,TGTGCCAGCAGCTTGGGTGCTGAACAGCCCCAGCATTTT
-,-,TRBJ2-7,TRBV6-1,CASSESDTYEQYF,TGTGCCAGCAGTGAATCTGATACCTACGAGCAGTACTTC
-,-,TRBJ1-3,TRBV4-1,CASSQVTGNTIYF,TGCGCCAGCAGCCAAGTAACTGGAAACACCATATATTTT
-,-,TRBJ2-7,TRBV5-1,CASSLGQGSYEQYF,TGCGCCAGCAGCTTGGGCCAGGGTTCCTACGAGCAGTACTTC